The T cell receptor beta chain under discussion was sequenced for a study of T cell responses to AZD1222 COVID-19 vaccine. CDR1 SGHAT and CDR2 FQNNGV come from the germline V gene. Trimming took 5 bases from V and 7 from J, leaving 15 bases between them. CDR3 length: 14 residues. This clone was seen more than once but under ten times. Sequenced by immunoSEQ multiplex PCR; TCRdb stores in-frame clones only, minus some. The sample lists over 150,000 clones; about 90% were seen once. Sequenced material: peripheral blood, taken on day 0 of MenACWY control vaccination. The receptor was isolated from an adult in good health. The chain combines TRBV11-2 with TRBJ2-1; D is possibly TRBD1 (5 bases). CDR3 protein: CASSLQGFGNEQFF. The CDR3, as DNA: TGTGCCAGCAGCCTCCAGGGCTTCGGGAATGAGCAGTTCTTC.